Below, 20 T cell receptor beta chains from the same sample are listed, as sequenced in a study of long-term antiretroviral therapy in people with HIV (dated by TCRdb to 2022 to 2024). The immunoSEQ hsTCRB v3.0 assay was used at survey level resolution to sequence the TRB variable region. The immuneACCESS repertoire file appears here via TCRdb, limited to in-frame rearrangements. These files lack a portion of the clones; in checked studies, under half of the deficit traces to unresolved V genes, and the cause of the others is not known. This sample gives around 40,000 clones in total; 75% to 90% of them show up just once. The ten largest clones take up 3.5% to 5% of the sample. The material sequenced was unsorted PBMCs, taken just before starting antiretroviral therapy. The receptors were sampled from a young woman with HIV.

Only a few counts were recorded for this clone. The genes are TRBV6-5 and TRBJ2-2; D call uncertain. CDR3 length equals 16 residues. Per germline, CDR1 MNHEY and CDR2 SVGAGI. V gave up 2 bases and J gave up 7 bases, with 17 bases separating them. The CDR3 coding sequence is TGTGCCAGCAGTTACAGGAGTTCACCACCCCTCGGGGAGCTGTTTTTT. It encodes CASSYRSSPPLGELFF.

The chain couples TRBV5-1 to TRBJ1-1; TRBD1 matches at 7 bases. Germline assignment: CDR1 SGHRS and CDR2 YFSETQ. This CDR3 spans 15 amino acids. Unmatched junction bases numbered 8, after V lost 4 bases and J lost 2 bases. Here the CDR3 reads CASSERDSLNTEAFF. As DNA, the CDR3 is TGCGCCAGCAGCGAACGGGACAGCCTAAACACTGAAGCTTTCTTT. The full variable domain, with the rest looked up from reference TRBV5-1 and TRBJ1-1, is KAGVTQTPRYLIKTRGQQVTLSCSPISGHRSVSWYQQTPGQGLQFLFEYFSETQRNKGNFPGRFSGRQFSNSRSEMNVSTLELGDSALYLCASSERDSLNTEAFFGQGTRLTVV.

This clone was seen a single time. The CDR3 DNA reads as TGTGCCAGCAGCCAAGAATGGCTTTTCGGTGAGCAGTTCTTC. Its protein is CASSQEWLFGEQFF. The chain has TRBV14 and TRBJ2-1; no clear D. The CDR3 sequence is 14 residues long. Germline CDR1 SGHDN, CDR2 FVKESK. V shed 0 bases and J shed 9 bases, with 12 bases lying between them.

The chain links TRBV7-9 to TRBJ2-7; a weak D match, TRBD2 (8 bases). Germline CDR1 is SEHNR and CDR2 is FQNEAQ (reference sequence). There are 18 residues in the CDR3. The V and J ends lost 7 bases and 7 bases respectively, with 32 bases between them. CDR3 residues: CASTSGGRAAGARKEQYF. DNA for the CDR3: TGTGCCAGCACCTCAGGGGGGCGCGCAGCGGGGGCTCGGAAGGAGCAGTACTTC.

The CDR3 DNA sequence: TGTGCCAGCAGCTTTGTGGGGGGGGCGCTGGGCTATGGCTACACCTTC. Its translation: CASSFVGGALGYGYTF. The chain joins TRBV5-5 to TRBJ1-2; D might be TRBD1 (6 bases). Germline V gene sequence: CDR1 SGHKS, CDR2 YYEKEE (reference sequence). Trimming stripped 2 bases from V and 4 bases from J, with 18 bases between. This CDR3 region has 16 residues.

This clone rates as medium-sized. The J gene is TRBJ2-7, the V gene TRBV28, with 7 bases identical to TRBD1. J gave up 1 base and V 6 bases, and 6 bases lay outside the gene matches. Per germline, CDR1 MDHEN and CDR2 SYDVKM. The CDR3 has 14 residues. The CDR3 DNA sequence: TGTGCCAGCAGGGACAGGTTCTCATCCTACGAGCAGTACTTC. This sequence encodes CASRDRFSSYEQYF.

In this sample, this clone turned up once. The V and J genes are TRBV5-1 and TRBJ1-1; maybe TRBD1 (6 bases). V was shortened by 7 bases and J by 3 bases, with 25 bases between the two germline ends. Germline CDR1 is SGHRS and CDR2 is YFSETQ. The CDR3 runs 17 residues. CDR3 in amino acids: CASALPGQSFADTEAFF. The CDR3 bases are TGCGCCAGCGCCCTTCCAGGACAGTCATTCGCGGACACTGAAGCTTTCTTT.

The V call is TRBV7-2, the J call TRBJ2-7; no clear D. The ends were cut back, 2 bases at V and 3 bases at J, with 8 bases in the middle. Germline CDR1 reads SGHTA; CDR2 reads FQGNSA. The CDR3 runs to 13 residues. The DNA for the CDR3 is TGTGCCAGCAGCTTAAGCGTTTACTACGAGCAGTACTTC. Residues: CASSLSVYYEQYF.

The rearrangement joins TRBV19 to TRBJ1-1, with 7 bases identical to TRBD1. Losses at the gene ends were 8 bases for V and 4 bases for J; bases not matched to a gene: 13. This CDR3 spans 15 amino acids. The germline V gene has CDR1 LNHDA and CDR2 SQIVND (reference sequence). CDR3 coding DNA: TGTGCCAGTGGCCAGCGGACAGGAGCGGGCACTGAAGCTTTCTTT. Translating it yields CASGQRTGAGTEAFF.

The V call is TRBV5-1, the J call TRBJ2-7; TRBD1 matches at 7 bases. The CDR3 totals 15 residues. After removal of 2 bases from V and 7 bases from J, the junction contained 12 bases not matched to a gene. CDR1 SGHRS and CDR2 YFSETQ come from the germline V gene. CDR3 residues: CASSFTGAALGEQYF. Here the CDR3 DNA reads TGCGCCAGCAGCTTCACAGGGGCCGCCTTGGGGGAGCAGTACTTC.

The rearrangement links TRBV5-6 to TRBJ1-4; no clear D gene. Trimming pared 1 base from V and 0 bases from J, leaving 7 bases between. Germline-derived CDR1 and CDR2 are SGHDT and YYEEEE. CDR3 size: 15 residues. CDR3 in amino acids: CASSLNPSTNEKLFF. The DNA of the CDR3 is TGTGCCAGCAGCTTGAATCCCTCAACTAATGAAAAACTGTTTTTT.

This clone was counted once. The V call is TRBV27, the J call TRBJ2-2; D might be TRBD2 (6 bases). CDR1 and CDR2 from the germline V gene are MNHEY and SMNVEV (reference sequence). The CDR3 extends over 16 amino acids. The V gene lost 0 bases and the J gene lost 0 bases, with 8 bases spanning the gap. The CDR3 loop is CASSLSGGTNTGELFF. Here the CDR3 DNA reads TGTGCCAGCAGTTTATCCGGGGGTACGAACACCGGGGAGCTGTTTTTT.

The chain employs TRBV4-2 and TRBJ2-2; possible D gene TRBD2, 7 bases. Trimming cost V 6 bases and J 9 bases, with 20 bases left between them. The CDR3 has 15 residues. Germline loops: CDR1 LGHNA, CDR2 YNFKEQ. The CDR3 region has the DNA TGTGCCAGCAGGGAGAAGGGGGAGGGGGTTCGGGAGCTGTTTTTT. It translates to CASREKGEGVRELFF.

J is TRBJ2-1 and V is TRBV7-6, with 8 nucleotides matching TRBD1. This CDR3 is built from 15 residues. With V trimmed by 5 bases and J by 6 bases, 9 bases remained unmatched. CDR1 and CDR2 (germline): SGHVS, FNYEAQ. The CDR3 loop is CASSRPGGALNEQFF. For the CDR3, the DNA is TGTGCCAGCAGCAGACCAGGGGGCGCCCTCAATGAGCAGTTCTTC.

Only one count was recorded for this clone. The chain uses TRBV28 and TRBJ1-2; no definite D call. From germline, CDR1 is MDHEN and CDR2 SYDVKM. The ends were cut back, 6 bases at V and 3 bases at J, with 14 bases in the middle. The CDR3 runs to 14 residues. CDR3 nucleotides: TGTGCCAGCAGACCCAATCGGGCCGACTATGGCTACACCTTC. It codes for CASRPNRADYGYTF.

The chain uses TRBV13 and TRBJ2-7; 7 nucleotides match TRBD1. The germline gives CDR1 PRHDT, CDR2 FYEKMQ (reference sequence). V lost 5 bases and J lost 0; bases outside the gene matches: 4. The CDR3 covers 14 residues. The CDR3 DNA is TGTGCCAGCAGCCCACAGGGGCACTCCTACGAGCAGTACTTC. Protein: CASSPQGHSYEQYF.

This clone came up once. This chain uses TRBV11-2 with TRBJ2-1; no definite D call. The CDR3 runs 14 residues. Germline assignment: CDR1 SGHAT and CDR2 FQNNGV. The V end lost 2 bases, the J end lost 1 base, and 6 bases lay between the germline ends. CDR3 coding DNA: TGTGCCAGCAGCTTATTACAGTCCTACAATGAGCAGTTCTTC. Its translation is CASSLLQSYNEQFF. The full variable domain, completed using reference TRBV11-2 and TRBJ2-1, is EAGVAQSPRYKIIEKRQSVAFWCNPISGHATLYWYQQILGQGPKLLIQFQNNGVVDDSQLPKDRFSAERLKGVDSTLKIQPAKLEDSAVYLCASSLLQSYNEQFFGPGTRLTVL.

This rearrangement joins TRBV12-2 to TRBJ1-2; the listed D gene, TRBD1, was not tested against the DNA. TRBV12-2 is designated a pseudogene. CDR3 length: 18 residues. CDR3 protein: CASRNRDRAHSFYYGYTF. The CDR3 region has the DNA TGTGCAAGTCGCAACCGGGACAGGGCTCACTCCTTCTACTATGGCTACACCTTC.

A word on this clone: The junction departs from germline at one end; a sequencing error may be responsible. This rearrangement joins TRBV5-4 to TRBJ1-1; 10 nucleotides align to TRBD1. The CDR3 is made up of 13 amino acids. Germline lookup yields CDR1 SGHNT and CDR2 YYREEE (reference sequence). In DNA, the CDR3 is TGTGCCAGCAGCTTGGTTGAGACAGGGGGCCGGGACTTT. Its translation: CASSLVETGGRDF. Looking up the rest from reference TRBV5-4 and TRBJ1-1 gives the full variable domain: ETGVTQSPTHLIKTRGQQVTLRCSSQSGHNTVSWYQQALGQGPQFIFQYYREEENGRGNFPPRFSGLQFPNYSSELNVNALELDDSALYLCASSLVETGGRDFGQGTRLTVV.

This chain links TRBV6-5 with TRBJ2-5; tentative D call: TRBD2 (5 bases). This CDR3 has 12 amino acids. The V and J ends lost 5 bases and 5 bases respectively, with 9 bases between them. Germline V gives CDR1 MNHEY, CDR2 SVGAGI. The DNA for the CDR3 is TGTGCCAGCAGTCCCCCGGGGGAGACCCAGTACTTC. Residues: CASSPPGETQYF.